This TCR beta chain was documented in a study of Graves' ophthalmopathy and Graves' hyperthyroidism. Broader study findings: From stable hyperthyroidism, ophthalmopathy was separated by a 13-signature model with 85% to 90% sensitivity and over 70% specificity. In predicting ophthalmopathy progression, the model reached around 66% sensitivity and 72% to 85% specificity.

At least ten counts were recorded for this clonotype. Its antigen is unknown. Beta-chain TCR CDR3 regions were amplified from RNA transcripts. Scientists carried out first-round RT-PCR using HTBI primers and then a second-round multiplex PCR. TCRdb fed the multiplex PCR reads into MiXCR, producing one record per CDR3 protein. The repertoire has approximately 500,000 distinct CDR3 sequences, around 14% of them found once; the top ten carry 8% to 10%. Every ophthalmopathy donor presented moderate-to-severe activity, CAS ≥3, NOSPECS ≥4 and duration under 3 months. The starting material, roughly 9.4 ml of fresh peripheral blood, provided the PBMCs. The CDR3 loop spans 15 amino acids. Trimming removed 7 bases from V and 1 base from J; junction bases left unmatched: 10. From germline, CDR1 is SGHRS and CDR2 YFSETQ.

The chain links TRBV5-1 to TRBJ1-2; 7 bases line up with TRBD1. The receptor's source is a woman between 25 and 40 years old with Graves' ophthalmopathy. The specimen sequenced was blood. This CDR3 is CASAETGTDNYGYTF. CDR3 DNA sequence: TGCGCCAGCGCCGAGACCGGGACAGATAACTATGGCTACACCTTC.